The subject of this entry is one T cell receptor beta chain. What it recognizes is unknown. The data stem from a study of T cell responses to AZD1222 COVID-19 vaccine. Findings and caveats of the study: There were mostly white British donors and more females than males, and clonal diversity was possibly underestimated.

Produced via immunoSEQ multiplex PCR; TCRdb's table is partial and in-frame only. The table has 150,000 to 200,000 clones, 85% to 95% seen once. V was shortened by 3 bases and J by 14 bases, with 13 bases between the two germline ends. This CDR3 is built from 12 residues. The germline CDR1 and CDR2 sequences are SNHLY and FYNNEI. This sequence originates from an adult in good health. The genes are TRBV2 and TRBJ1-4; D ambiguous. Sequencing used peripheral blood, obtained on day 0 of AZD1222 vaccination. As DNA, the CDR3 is TGTGCCAGCAGTGACGAGGGCCCGGGGCTGTTTTTT. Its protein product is CASSDEGPGLFF.